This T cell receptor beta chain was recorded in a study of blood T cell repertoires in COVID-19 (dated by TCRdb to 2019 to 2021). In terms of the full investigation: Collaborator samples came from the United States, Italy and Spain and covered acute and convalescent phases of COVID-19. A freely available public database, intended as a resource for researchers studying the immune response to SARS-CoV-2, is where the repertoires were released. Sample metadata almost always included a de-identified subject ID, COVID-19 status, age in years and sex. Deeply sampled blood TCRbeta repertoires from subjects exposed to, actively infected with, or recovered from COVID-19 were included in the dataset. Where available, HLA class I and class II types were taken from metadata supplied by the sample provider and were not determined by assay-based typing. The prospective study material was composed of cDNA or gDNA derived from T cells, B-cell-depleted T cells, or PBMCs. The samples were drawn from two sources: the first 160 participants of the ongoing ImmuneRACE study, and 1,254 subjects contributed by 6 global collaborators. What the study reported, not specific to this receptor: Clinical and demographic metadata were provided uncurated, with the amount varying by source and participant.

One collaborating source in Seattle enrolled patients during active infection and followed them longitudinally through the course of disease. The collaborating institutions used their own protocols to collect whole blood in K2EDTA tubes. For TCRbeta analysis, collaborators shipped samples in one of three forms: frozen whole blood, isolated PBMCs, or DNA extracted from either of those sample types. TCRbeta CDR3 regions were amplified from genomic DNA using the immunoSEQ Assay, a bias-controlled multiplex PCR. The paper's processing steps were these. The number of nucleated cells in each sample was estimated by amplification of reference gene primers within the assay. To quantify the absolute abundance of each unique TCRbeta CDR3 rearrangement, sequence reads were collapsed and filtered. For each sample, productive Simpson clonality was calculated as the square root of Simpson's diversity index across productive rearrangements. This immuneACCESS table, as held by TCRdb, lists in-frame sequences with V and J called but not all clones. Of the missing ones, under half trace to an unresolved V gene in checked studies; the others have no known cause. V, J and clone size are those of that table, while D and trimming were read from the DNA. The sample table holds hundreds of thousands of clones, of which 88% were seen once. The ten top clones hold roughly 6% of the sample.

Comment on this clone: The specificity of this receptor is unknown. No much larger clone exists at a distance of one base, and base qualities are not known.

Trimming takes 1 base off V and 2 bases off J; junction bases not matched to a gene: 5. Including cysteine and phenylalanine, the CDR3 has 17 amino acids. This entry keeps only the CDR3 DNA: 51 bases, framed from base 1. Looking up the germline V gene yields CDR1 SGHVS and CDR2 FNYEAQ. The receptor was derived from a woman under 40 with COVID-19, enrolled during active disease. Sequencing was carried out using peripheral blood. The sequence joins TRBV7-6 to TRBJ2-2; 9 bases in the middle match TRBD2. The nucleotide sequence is TGTGCCAGCAGCTTAGTAGTAGCGGGGGACAACACCGGGGAGCTGTTTTTT. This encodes CASSLVVAGDNTGELFF.